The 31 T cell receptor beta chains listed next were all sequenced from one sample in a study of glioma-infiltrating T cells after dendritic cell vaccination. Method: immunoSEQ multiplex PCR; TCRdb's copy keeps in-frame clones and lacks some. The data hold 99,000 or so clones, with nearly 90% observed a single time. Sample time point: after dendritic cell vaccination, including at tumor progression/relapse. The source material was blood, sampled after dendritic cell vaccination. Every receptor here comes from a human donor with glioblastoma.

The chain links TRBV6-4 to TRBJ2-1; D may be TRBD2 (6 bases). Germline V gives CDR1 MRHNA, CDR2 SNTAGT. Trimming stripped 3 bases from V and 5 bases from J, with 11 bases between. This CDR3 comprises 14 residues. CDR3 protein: CASSEQRADNEQFF. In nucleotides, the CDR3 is TGTGCCAGCAGTGAGCAGCGGGCCGACAATGAGCAGTTCTTC.

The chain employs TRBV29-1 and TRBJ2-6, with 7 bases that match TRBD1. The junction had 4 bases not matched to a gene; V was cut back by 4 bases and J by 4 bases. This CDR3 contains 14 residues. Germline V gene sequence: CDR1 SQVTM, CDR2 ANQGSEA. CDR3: CSVVQGTGANVLTF. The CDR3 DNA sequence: TGCAGCGTTGTACAGGGGACCGGGGCCAACGTCCTGACTTTC. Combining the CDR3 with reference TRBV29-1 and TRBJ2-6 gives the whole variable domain SAVISQKPSRDICQRGTSLTIQCQVDSQVTMMFWYRQQPGQSLTLIATANQGSEATYESGFVIDKFPISRPNLTFSTLTVSNMSPEDSSIYLCSVVQGTGANVLTFGAGSRLTVL.

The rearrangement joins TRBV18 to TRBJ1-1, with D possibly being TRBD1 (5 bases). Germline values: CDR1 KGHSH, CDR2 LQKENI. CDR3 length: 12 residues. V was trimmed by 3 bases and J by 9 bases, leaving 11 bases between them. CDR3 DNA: TGTGCCAGCTCACCCATTGACAGTAAAGCTTTCTTT. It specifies CASSPIDSKAFF.

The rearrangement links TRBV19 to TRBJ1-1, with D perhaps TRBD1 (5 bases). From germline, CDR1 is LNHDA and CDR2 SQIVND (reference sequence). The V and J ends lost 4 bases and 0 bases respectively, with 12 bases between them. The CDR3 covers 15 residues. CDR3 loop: CASSTGKGLNTEAFF. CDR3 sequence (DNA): TGTGCCAGTAGTACGGGCAAGGGGCTGAACACTGAAGCTTTCTTT.

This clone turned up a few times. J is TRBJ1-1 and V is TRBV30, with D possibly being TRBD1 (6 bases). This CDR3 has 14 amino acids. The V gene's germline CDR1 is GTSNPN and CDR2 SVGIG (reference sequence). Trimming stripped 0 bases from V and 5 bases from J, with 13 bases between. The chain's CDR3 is CAWSVVNRDTEAFF. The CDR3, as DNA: TGTGCCTGGAGTGTTGTTAACAGGGATACTGAAGCTTTCTTT.

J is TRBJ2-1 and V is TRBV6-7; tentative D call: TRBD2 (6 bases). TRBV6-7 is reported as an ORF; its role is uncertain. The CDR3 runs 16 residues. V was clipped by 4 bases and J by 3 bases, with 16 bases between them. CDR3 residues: CASSLTPDGSYNEQFF. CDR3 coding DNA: TGTGCCAGCAGTTTAACTCCGGACGGGAGCTACAATGAGCAGTTCTTC.

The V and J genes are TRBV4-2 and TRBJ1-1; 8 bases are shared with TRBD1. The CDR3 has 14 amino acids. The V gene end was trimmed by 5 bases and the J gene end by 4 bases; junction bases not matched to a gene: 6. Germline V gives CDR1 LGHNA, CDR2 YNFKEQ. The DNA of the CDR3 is TGTGCCAGCAGCTTCGGACAGGGCGGCACTGAAGCTTTCTTT. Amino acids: CASSFGQGGTEAFF.

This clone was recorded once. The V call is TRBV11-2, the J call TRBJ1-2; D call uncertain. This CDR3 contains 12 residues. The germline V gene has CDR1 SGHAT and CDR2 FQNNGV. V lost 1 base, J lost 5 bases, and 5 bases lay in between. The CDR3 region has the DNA TGTGCCAGCAGCTTAGCCTTATATGGCTACACCTTC. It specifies CASSLALYGYTF.

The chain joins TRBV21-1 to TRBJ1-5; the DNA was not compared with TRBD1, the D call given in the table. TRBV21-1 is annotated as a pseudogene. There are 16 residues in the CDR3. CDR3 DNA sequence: TGTGCCAGCACCTCCCGCCCTGGACAGCCGGATCAGCCCCAGCATTTT. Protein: CASTSRPGQPDQPQHF.

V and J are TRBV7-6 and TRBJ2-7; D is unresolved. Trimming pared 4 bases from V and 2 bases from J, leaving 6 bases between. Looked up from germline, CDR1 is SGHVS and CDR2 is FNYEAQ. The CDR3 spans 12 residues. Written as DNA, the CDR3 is TGTGCCAGCAGCTCGACTGCCTACGAGCAGTACTTC. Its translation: CASSSTAYEQYF.

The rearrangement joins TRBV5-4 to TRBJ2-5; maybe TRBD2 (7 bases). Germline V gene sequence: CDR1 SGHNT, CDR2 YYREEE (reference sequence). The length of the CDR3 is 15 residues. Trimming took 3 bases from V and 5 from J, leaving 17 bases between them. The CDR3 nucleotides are TGTGCCAGCAGCTCGCGAGGGGGGGAGTGGGAGACCCAGTACTTC. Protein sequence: CASSSRGGEWETQYF. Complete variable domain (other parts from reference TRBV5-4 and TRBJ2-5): ETGVTQSPTHLIKTRGQQVTLRCSSQSGHNTVSWYQQALGQGPQFIFQYYREEENGRGNFPPRFSGLQFPNYSSELNVNALELDDSALYLCASSSRGGEWETQYFGPGTRLLVL.

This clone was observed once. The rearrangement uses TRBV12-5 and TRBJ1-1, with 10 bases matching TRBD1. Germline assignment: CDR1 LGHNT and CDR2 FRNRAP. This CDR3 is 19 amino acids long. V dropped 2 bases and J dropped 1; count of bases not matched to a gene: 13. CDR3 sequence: CASGLPGQGVPYGNTEAFF. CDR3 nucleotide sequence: TGTGCTAGTGGTTTGCCCGGACAGGGGGTCCCCTATGGGAACACTGAAGCTTTCTTT.

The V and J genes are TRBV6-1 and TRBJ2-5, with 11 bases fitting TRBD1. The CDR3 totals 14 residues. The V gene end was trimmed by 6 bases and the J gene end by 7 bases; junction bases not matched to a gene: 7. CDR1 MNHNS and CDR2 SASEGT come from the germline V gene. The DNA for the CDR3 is TGTGCCAGCAGGGGACAGGGGGGATGGGTGACCCAGTACTTC. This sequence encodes CASRGQGGWVTQYF.

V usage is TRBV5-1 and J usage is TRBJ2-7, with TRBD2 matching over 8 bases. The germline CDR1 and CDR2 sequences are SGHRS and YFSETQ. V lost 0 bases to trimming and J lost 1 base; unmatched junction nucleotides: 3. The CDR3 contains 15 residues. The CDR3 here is CASSLDAGGSYEQYF. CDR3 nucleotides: TGCGCCAGCAGCTTGGACGCGGGAGGTTCCTACGAGCAGTACTTC.

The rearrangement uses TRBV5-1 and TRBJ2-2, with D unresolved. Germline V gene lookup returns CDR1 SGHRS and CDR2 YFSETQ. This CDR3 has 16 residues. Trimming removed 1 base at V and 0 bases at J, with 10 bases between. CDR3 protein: CASSLSPPANTGELFF. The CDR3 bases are TGCGCCAGCAGCTTGTCCCCGCCAGCGAACACCGGGGAGCTGTTTTTT.

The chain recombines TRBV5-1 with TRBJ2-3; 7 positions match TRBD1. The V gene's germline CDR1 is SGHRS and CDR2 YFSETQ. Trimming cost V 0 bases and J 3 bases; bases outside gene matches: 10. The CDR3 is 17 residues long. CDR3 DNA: TGCGCCAGCAGCTTGGCCAGTCCGGGACAGCAGACAGATACGCAGTATTTT. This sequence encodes CASSLASPGQQTDTQYF.

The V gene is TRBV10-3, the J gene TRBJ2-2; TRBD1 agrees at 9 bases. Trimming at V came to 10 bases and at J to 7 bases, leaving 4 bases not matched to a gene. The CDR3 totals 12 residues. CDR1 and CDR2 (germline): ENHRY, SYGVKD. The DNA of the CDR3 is TGTGCCACCCGGACAGGGGTCGGGGAGCTGTTTTTT. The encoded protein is CATRTGVGELFF.

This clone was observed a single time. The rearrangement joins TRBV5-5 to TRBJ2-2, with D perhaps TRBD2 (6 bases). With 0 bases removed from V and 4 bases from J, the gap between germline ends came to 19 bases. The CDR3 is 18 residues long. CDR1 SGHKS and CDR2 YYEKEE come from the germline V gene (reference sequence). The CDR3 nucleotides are TGTGCCAGCAGCTTGGGGACTACCCGGCGCCTGGTCACCGGGGAGCTGTTTTTT. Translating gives CASSLGTTRRLVTGELFF.

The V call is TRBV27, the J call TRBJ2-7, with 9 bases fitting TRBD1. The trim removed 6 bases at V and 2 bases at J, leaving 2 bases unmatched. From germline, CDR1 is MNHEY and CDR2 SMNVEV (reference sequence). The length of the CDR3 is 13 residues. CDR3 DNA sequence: TGTGCCAGCAGGCGGACAGGGGCCTACGAGCAGTACTTC. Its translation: CASRRTGAYEQYF.

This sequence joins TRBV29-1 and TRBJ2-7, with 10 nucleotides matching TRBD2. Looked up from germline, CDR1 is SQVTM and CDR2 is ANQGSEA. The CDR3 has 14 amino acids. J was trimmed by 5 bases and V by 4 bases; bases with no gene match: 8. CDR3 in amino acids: CSVGTAGGPNEQYF. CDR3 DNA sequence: TGCAGCGTTGGAACAGCGGGAGGGCCGAACGAGCAGTACTTC.

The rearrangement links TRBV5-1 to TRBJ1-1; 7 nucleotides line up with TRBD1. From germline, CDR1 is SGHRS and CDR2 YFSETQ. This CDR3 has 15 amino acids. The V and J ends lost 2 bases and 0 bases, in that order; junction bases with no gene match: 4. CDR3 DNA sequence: TGCGCCAGCAGCTTATCGACAGGGATGAACACTGAAGCTTTCTTT. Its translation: CASSLSTGMNTEAFF.

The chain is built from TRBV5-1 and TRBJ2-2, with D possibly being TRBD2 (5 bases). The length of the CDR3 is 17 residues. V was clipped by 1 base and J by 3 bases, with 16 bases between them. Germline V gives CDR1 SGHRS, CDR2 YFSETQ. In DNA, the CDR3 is TGCGCCAGCAGCTTGAACCCCCGGCTAGCAGACACCGGGGAGCTGTTTTTT. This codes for CASSLNPRLADTGELFF. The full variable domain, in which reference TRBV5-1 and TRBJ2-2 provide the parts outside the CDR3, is KAGVTQTPRYLIKTRGQQVTLSCSPISGHRSVSWYQQTPGQGLQFLFEYFSETQRNKGNFPGRFSGRQFSNSRSEMNVSTLELGDSALYLCASSLNPRLADTGELFFGEGSRLTVL.

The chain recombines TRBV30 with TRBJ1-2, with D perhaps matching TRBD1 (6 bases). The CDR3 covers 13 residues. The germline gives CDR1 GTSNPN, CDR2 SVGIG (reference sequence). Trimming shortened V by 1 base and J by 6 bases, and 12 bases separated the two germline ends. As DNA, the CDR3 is TGTGCCTGGAGTGCGCAGGGGTGGGATGGCTACACCTTC. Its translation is CAWSAQGWDGYTF.

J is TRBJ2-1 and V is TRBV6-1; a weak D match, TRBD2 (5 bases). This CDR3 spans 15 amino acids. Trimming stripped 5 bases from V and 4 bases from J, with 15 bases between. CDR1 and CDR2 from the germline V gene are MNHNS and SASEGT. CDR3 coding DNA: TGTGCCAGCAGTCCCGACGGGGATAAGTACAATGAGCAGTTCTTC. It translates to CASSPDGDKYNEQFF.

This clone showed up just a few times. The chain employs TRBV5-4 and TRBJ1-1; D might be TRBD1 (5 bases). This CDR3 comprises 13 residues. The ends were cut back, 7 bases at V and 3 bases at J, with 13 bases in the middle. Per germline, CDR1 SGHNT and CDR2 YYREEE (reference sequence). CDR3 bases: TGTGCCAGCCGCAGGGCGGGGGACACTGAAGCTTTCTTT. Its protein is CASRRAGDTEAFF.

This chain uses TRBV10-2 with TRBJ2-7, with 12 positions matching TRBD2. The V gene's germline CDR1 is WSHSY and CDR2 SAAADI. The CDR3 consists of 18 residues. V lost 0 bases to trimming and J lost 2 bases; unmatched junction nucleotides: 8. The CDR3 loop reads CASSESPPASGRAYEQYF. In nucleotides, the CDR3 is TGCGCCAGCAGTGAGTCTCCCCCGGCTAGCGGGAGGGCCTACGAGCAGTACTTC.

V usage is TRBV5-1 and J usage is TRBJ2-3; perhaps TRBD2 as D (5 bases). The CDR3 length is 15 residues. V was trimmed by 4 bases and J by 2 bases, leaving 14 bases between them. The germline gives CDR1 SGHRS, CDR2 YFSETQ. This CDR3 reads CASSVSDYNTDTQYF. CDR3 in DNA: TGCGCCAGCAGCGTCAGCGACTACAACACAGATACGCAGTATTTT.

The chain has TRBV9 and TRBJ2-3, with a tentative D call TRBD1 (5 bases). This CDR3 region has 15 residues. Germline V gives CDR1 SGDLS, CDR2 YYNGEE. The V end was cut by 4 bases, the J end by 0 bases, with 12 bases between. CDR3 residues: CASSFRGDSTDTQYF. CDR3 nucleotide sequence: TGTGCCAGCAGCTTTAGGGGCGATAGCACAGATACGCAGTATTTT.

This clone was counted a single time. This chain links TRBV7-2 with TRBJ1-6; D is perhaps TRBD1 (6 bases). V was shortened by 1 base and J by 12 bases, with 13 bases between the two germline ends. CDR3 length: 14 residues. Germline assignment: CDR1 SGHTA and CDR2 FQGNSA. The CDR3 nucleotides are TGTGCCAGCAGCTTAGGCAGGGGAATGGGACCCCTCCACTTT. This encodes CASSLGRGMGPLHF.

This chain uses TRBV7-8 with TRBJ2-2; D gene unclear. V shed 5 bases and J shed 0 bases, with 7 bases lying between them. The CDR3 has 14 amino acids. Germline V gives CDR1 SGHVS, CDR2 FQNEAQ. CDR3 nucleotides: TGTGCCAGCAGCCCAGTGTCGAACACCGGGGAGCTGTTTTTT. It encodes CASSPVSNTGELFF.

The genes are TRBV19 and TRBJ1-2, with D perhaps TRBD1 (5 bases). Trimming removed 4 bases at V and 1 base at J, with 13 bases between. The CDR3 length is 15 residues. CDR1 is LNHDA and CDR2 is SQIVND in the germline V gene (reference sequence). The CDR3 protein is CASSTTWRGNYGYTF. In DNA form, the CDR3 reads TGTGCCAGTAGTACTACCTGGAGGGGTAACTATGGCTACACCTTC.